This T cell receptor (beta chain) was recovered during a study of cytotoxic CD8 clonotypes in ibrutinib-treated CLL. Clones were sequenced by immunoSEQ multiplex PCR, and TCRdb holds only the in-frame ones, with some missing. The table includes 76,000 or so clones, approximately 82% detected once. About this clone: This specimen includes other DNA sequences encoding the same CDR3.

The CDR3 spans 13 residues. Germline V gene sequence: CDR1 GTSNPN, CDR2 SVGIG (reference sequence). V lost 0 bases, J lost 0 bases, and 3 bases lay in between. The chain employs TRBV30 and TRBJ1-5; D uncertain. The receptor was isolated from a human donor with chronic lymphocytic leukemia. The sample was PBMCs, taken after 24 months of ibrutinib treatment. In nucleotides, the CDR3 is TGTGCCTGGAGTGTAGATAGCAATCAGCCCCAGCATTTT. It encodes CAWSVDSNQPQHF.